Shown below are 8 T cell receptor beta chains from a single sample sequenced in a study of CD8+CD57+ T cells in acquired aplastic anemia. TCR beta VDJ combinations and CDR3 sequences were profiled from genomic DNA. In TCRdb, the reads were re-called with MiXCR into one record per CDR3 protein. The data contain approximately 380,000 distinct CDR3 sequences, 55% to 75% of them singletons. The sequenced sample was sorted CD4+, CD8+, or CD8+CD57+ T cells (not recorded which) from PBMCs. These receptors came from a human donor in good health, serving as a control.

The chain joins TRBV7-9 to TRBJ2-3; tentatively, D is TRBD1 (6 bases). There are 15 residues in the CDR3. Trimming cost V 5 bases and J 15 bases, with 27 bases left between them. Germline V gene lookup returns CDR1 SEHNR and CDR2 FQNEAQ (reference sequence). The CDR3 here is CASSLKKTGPPASYF. The CDR3, as DNA: TGTGCCAGCAGCCTAAAAAAGACAGGACCTCCGGCGAGCTATTTT.

As DNA, the CDR3 is TGTGCCAGCAGCTTAGACAGGAAGCCTGAAGCTTTCTTT. It translates to CASSLDRKPEAFF. This chain joins TRBV9 and TRBJ1-1; TRBD1 might be the D (6 bases). Trimming removed 4 bases from V and 6 bases from J, with 13 bases in between. The CDR3 spans 13 residues. Germline V gene data show CDR1 as SGDLS and CDR2 as YYNGEE. Combining the CDR3 with reference TRBV9 and TRBJ1-1 gives the whole variable domain DSGVTQTPKHLITATGQRVTLRCSPRSGDLSVYWYQQSLDQGLQFLIQYYNGEERAKGNILERFSAQQFPDLHSELNLSSLELGDSALYFCASSLDRKPEAFFGQGTRLTVV.

The CDR3 loop is CASSFGGGRRFYEQYF. CDR3 in DNA: TGTGCCAGCAGCTTCGGCGGGGGGCGAAGATTCTACGAGCAGTACTTC. V is TRBV7-2 and J is TRBJ2-7, with 8 bases fitting TRBD2. Trimming removed 3 bases from V and 3 bases from J; junction bases left unmatched: 10. CDR3 length equals 16 residues. CDR1 and CDR2 from the germline V gene are SGHTA and FQGNSA. Filled out from reference TRBV7-2 and TRBJ2-7, the complete variable domain reads GAGVSQSPSNKVTEKGKDVELRCDPISGHTALYWYRQSLGQGLEFLIYFQGNSAPDKSGLPSDRFSAERTGGSVSTLTIQRTQQEDSAVYLCASSFGGGRRFYEQYFGPGTRLTVT.

The chain carries TRBV2 and TRBJ2-3, with unresolved D. This CDR3 region has 15 residues. V was shortened by 0 bases and J by 3 bases, with 10 bases between the two germline ends. Germline V lookup: CDR1 SNHLY, CDR2 FYNNEI. CDR3 sequence reads: CASSEATRGTDTQYF. As DNA, the CDR3 is TGTGCCAGCAGTGAAGCTACGCGCGGTACAGATACGCAGTATTTT.

This clonotype was seen ten or more times. The V call is TRBV5-1, the J call TRBJ1-6; 8 nucleotides agree with TRBD1. The CDR3 runs to 14 residues. CDR1 is SGHRS, CDR2 YFSETQ, per germline. Trimming removed 3 bases from V and 7 bases from J; junction bases left unmatched: 3. The CDR3 DNA follows: TGCGCCAGCAGCTCGAACAGGGGGAATTCACCCCTCCACTTT. It specifies CASSSNRGNSPLHF.

This clonotype was seen only once. The chain couples TRBV5-1 to TRBJ1-4; D is unresolved. The germline V and J ends were trimmed by 0 bases and 10 bases, with 13 bases remaining between them. This CDR3 is 14 amino acids long. Germline CDR1 SGHRS, CDR2 YFSETQ. The CDR3 nucleotides are TGCGCCAGCAGCTTGGCGGGTGTAAGTCCAAAACTGTTTTTT. It codes for CASSLAGVSPKLFF.

This clonotype was found many times. Here the CDR3 reads CASSQEAGTVQETQYF. For the CDR3, the DNA is TGTGCCAGCAGCCAAGAGGCGGGGACAGTCCAAGAGACCCAGTACTTC. The chain couples TRBV3-1 to TRBJ2-5, with D possibly being TRBD1 (7 bases). CDR3 size: 16 residues. V was cut by 0 bases and J by 1 base, with 12 bases left in between. Germline CDR1 is LGHDT and CDR2 is YNNKEL (reference sequence).

This clonotype was recorded at least ten times. The chain employs TRBV7-8 and TRBJ2-1; 9 bases are shared with TRBD2. V gave up 4 bases and J gave up 0 bases; unmatched junction bases: 10. The CDR3 extends over 18 amino acids. Germline CDR1 reads SGHVS; CDR2 reads FQNEAQ. CDR3 DNA sequence: TGTGCCAGCAGCTCAGGGGGTAGCGGGGGCTCCTCCTACAATGAGCAGTTCTTC. Protein sequence: CASSSGGSGGSSYNEQFF.